This TCR beta chain was captured by sequencing in a study of metastatic and nonmetastatic thyroid tumors. In the study overall: Both malignant and benign thyroid patients supplied peripheral blood and tumor or nodule tissue samples, across which the repertoires of these patients were then compared. Study-wide results and caveats: When malignant thyroid tumors were compared with benign nodules, TCR beta diversity was reportedly significantly higher in the malignant tumors. This held in both blood and tumor samples.

TCRdb reanalyzed the PCR reads with MiXCR. This sample carries 50,000 or so clones, roughly a quarter of them seen once, and the ten largest clones take 3.4%. Remarks on this clone: What it binds is unknown.

V was clipped by 6 bases and J by 3 bases, with 17 bases between them. In germline, CDR1 is SQVTM, CDR2 ANQGSEA. The CDR3 is 14 amino acids. All patients reached thyroid surgery having received no treatment beforehand. The sequenced sample consisted of blood. V gene TRBV29-1 combines with J gene TRBJ1-1; D may be TRBD1 (6 bases). This receptor was identified in a male donor with papillary thyroid cancer or a benign thyroid nodule (not recorded which). Some clones in this sample may be carry-over from other donors' samples. The CDR3 here is CSVGGYRADTEAFF. The CDR3 region has the DNA TGCAGCGTGGGAGGTTACAGGGCAGACACTGAAGCTTTCTTT. The variable domain in full, completed from reference TRBV29-1 and TRBJ1-1, reads SAVISQKPSRDICQRGTSLTIQCQVDSQVTMMFWYRQQPGQSLTLIATANQGSEATYESGFVIDKFPISRPNLTFSTLTVSNMSPEDSSIYLCSVGGYRADTEAFFGQGTRLTVV.